A single sample gave rise to the 32 T cell receptor beta chains below, sequenced in a study of cytomegalovirus exposure and HLA in healthy donors. The PCR had 60 Vbeta and 13 Jbeta primers. TCRdb keeps only in-frame clones here, not all; method: immunoSEQ multiplex PCR. The sample consists of under 250,000 clones, approximately 85% of them appearing once. The sample consisted of PBMCs. The receptors here all came from a woman in her forties or fifties in good health and CMV-seronegative.

V is TRBV19 and J is TRBJ1-5; tentative D call: TRBD1 (6 bases). Per the germline V gene, CDR1 is LNHDA and CDR2 is SQIVND (reference sequence). V dropped 10 bases and J dropped 0 bases, with 34 bases sitting between them. CDR3 length: 21 amino acids. This CDR3 is CANRITGSIGQPIYSNQPQHF. In DNA, the CDR3 is TGTGCCAATCGCATCACGGGATCAATCGGACAGCCAATTTATAGCAATCAGCCCCAGCATTTT.

This chain joins TRBV6-5 and TRBJ2-7; 8 nucleotides agree with TRBD1. J gave up 2 bases and V 0 bases, and 3 bases lay outside the gene matches. The CDR3 spans 15 residues. The germline V gene encodes CDR1 MNHEY and CDR2 SVGAGI. The CDR3 region has the DNA TGTGCCAGCAGTTACTCGGCGGGACAGGCCTACGAGCAGTACTTC. Its protein is CASSYSAGQAYEQYF.

The V and J genes are TRBV7-2 and TRBJ2-7; tentatively, D is TRBD2 (7 bases). Trimming pared 5 bases from V and 2 bases from J, leaving 16 bases between. The CDR3 extends over 15 amino acids. Germline V gene sequence: CDR1 SGHTA, CDR2 FQGNSA. The CDR3 bases are TGTGCCAGCAGCCAAGTACAGGGAGGGGCCTACGAGCAGTACTTC. As protein: CASSQVQGGAYEQYF.

CDR3 sequence (DNA): TGTGCCAGCGGCCCAGTTGGTGATACGCAGTATTTT. The encoded protein is CASGPVGDTQYF. V is TRBV11-2 and J is TRBJ2-3; D ambiguous. The CDR3 totals 12 residues. The V gene's germline CDR1 is SGHAT and CDR2 FQNNGV. The V end lost 8 bases, the J end lost 6 bases, and 12 bases lay between the germline ends.

This clone was observed a single time. The chain joins TRBV7-2 to TRBJ2-4; 8 bases fit TRBD1. Germline V gives CDR1 SGHTA, CDR2 FQGNSA. The CDR3 totals 13 residues. The V gene end was trimmed by 3 bases and the J gene end by 6 bases; junction bases not matched to a gene: 1. CDR3 protein: CASSFDRGNIQYF. CDR3 in DNA: TGTGCCAGCAGCTTTGACAGGGGAAACATTCAGTACTTC.

This chain connects TRBV6-5 to TRBJ2-7, with D tentatively TRBD2 (5 bases). This CDR3 has 15 amino acids. Trimming removed 5 bases from V and 0 bases from J, with 14 bases in between. The V gene's germline CDR1 is MNHEY and CDR2 SVGAGI. The CDR3 DNA reads TGTGCCAGCAGTCTTCGAAGCGGTGGCTCCTACGAGCAGTACTTC. Translation: CASSLRSGGSYEQYF.

The rearrangement uses TRBV28 and TRBJ2-2; 14 bases are a match to TRBD2. Germline CDR1 is MDHEN and CDR2 is SYDVKM. Losses at the gene ends were 6 bases for V and 7 bases for J; bases not matched to a gene: 10. The CDR3 covers 17 residues. CDR3 coding DNA: TGTGCCAGCAGCTTTCCGGGACTAGCGGGAGAGGTCGGGGAGCTGTTTTTT. Its translation: CASSFPGLAGEVGELFF.

This chain uses TRBV27 with TRBJ2-1, with TRBD2 matching 7 bases. The CDR3 is made up of 15 amino acids. The V and J ends lost 2 bases and 5 bases, in that order; junction bases with no gene match: 6. Germline V lookup: CDR1 MNHEY, CDR2 SMNVEV (reference sequence). In DNA, the CDR3 is TGTGCCAGCAGTTTAAGTAAAAGCGGGGACAATGAGCAGTTCTTC. It codes for CASSLSKSGDNEQFF.

This chain links TRBV9 with TRBJ2-7; D unresolved. This CDR3 is 15 amino acids long. Germline V gene data show CDR1 as SGDLS and CDR2 as YYNGEE. The ends were cut back, 0 bases at V and 5 bases at J, with 15 bases in the middle. The CDR3 loop is CASSVALSSFDEQYF. CDR3 in DNA: TGTGCCAGCAGCGTAGCGTTATCTAGTTTCGACGAGCAGTACTTC.

The table lists this clone with a few counts. The chain uses TRBV5-4 and TRBJ2-7, with 9 bases identical to TRBD1. The germline V gene has CDR1 SGHNT and CDR2 YYREEE (reference sequence). This CDR3 region has 13 residues. The J segment lost 4 bases and the V segment lost 2 bases, leaving 1 base of the junction unmatched. The CDR3 here is CASSFDRGYEQYF. CDR3 bases: TGTGCCAGCAGCTTCGACAGGGGGTACGAGCAGTACTTC.

CDR3 amino acids: CASSARRPDLNEQFF. CDR3 coding DNA: TGTGCCAGCAGTGCCAGGAGGCCAGATCTCAATGAGCAGTTCTTC. V and J are TRBV2 and TRBJ2-1; a weak D match, TRBD2 (5 bases). The CDR3 has 15 amino acids. Between the trimmed V and J ends, which lost 4 bases and 6 bases, there was a span of 16 bases. From germline, CDR1 is SNHLY and CDR2 FYNNEI.

V gene TRBV28 combines with J gene TRBJ2-7, with 8 bases aligning to TRBD1. The CDR3 has 15 residues. Germline trimming cut 2 bases from V and 3 bases from J; bases unmatched to any gene: 6. Germline values: CDR1 MDHEN, CDR2 SYDVKM. The CDR3 loop is CASSLPRTGFYEQYF. The CDR3 DNA reads as TGTGCCAGCAGTTTACCCCGGACAGGGTTCTACGAGCAGTACTTC. Full variable domain (remainder filled in from reference TRBV28 and TRBJ2-7): DVKVTQSSRYLVKRTGEKVFLECVQDMDHENMFWYRQDPGLGLRLIYFSYDVKMKEKGDIPEGYSVSREKKERFSLILESASTNQTSMYLCASSLPRTGFYEQYFGPGTRLTVT.

The chain joins TRBV18 to TRBJ2-1; D not resolved. The CDR3 loop spans 15 amino acids. The germline CDR1 and CDR2 sequences are KGHSH and LQKENI. V dropped 1 base and J dropped 0 bases, with 7 bases sitting between them. Written as DNA, the CDR3 is TGTGCCAGCTCACCACTGGAGTACTCCTACAATGAGCAGTTCTTC. Encoded protein: CASSPLEYSYNEQFF. The full variable domain, rest sourced from reference TRBV18 and TRBJ2-1, is NAGVMQNPRHLVRRRGQEARLRCSPMKGHSHVYWYRQLPEEGLKFMVYLQKENIIDESGMPKERFSAEFPKEGPSILRIQQVVRGDSAAYFCASSPLEYSYNEQFFGPGTRLTVL.

The V gene is TRBV9, the J gene TRBJ2-7; D remains ambiguous. Germline lookup yields CDR1 SGDLS and CDR2 YYNGEE. CDR3 length equals 16 residues. Trimming took off 4 bases at V and 3 bases at J, with 20 bases between the two ends. The chain's CDR3 is CASSSSPGQANYEQYF. The CDR3, as DNA: TGTGCCAGCAGCTCATCCCCTGGGCAGGCGAACTACGAGCAGTACTTC.

The chain joins TRBV30 to TRBJ2-3, with unresolved D. This CDR3 has 16 amino acids. Germline loops: CDR1 GTSNPN, CDR2 SVGIG (reference sequence). Trimming removed 1 base from V and 0 bases from J, with 14 bases in between. The CDR3 loop reads CAWSAQIAASTDTQYF. The CDR3, as DNA: TGTGCCTGGAGTGCTCAAATCGCGGCTAGCACAGATACGCAGTATTTT.

This sequence joins TRBV6-4 and TRBJ2-1, with D perhaps matching TRBD1 (6 bases). This CDR3 contains 16 residues. The V gene lost 0 bases and the J gene lost 4 bases, with 13 bases spanning the gap. Germline V CDR1 and CDR2: MRHNA, SNTAGT. In DNA form, the CDR3 reads TGTGCCAGCAGTGACTCGATAAACAGGGCGTACAATGAGCAGTTCTTC. This sequence encodes CASSDSINRAYNEQFF.

The chain links TRBV28 to TRBJ1-1; no definite D call. The length of the CDR3 is 14 residues. Germline CDR1 MDHEN, CDR2 SYDVKM. V lost 8 bases and J 1 base, leaving 14 bases between the germline ends. The CDR3 loop is CASRLSLENTEAFF. CDR3 DNA sequence: TGTGCCAGCCGACTTTCGTTGGAGAACACTGAAGCTTTCTTT.

This clone was picked up a small number of times. This rearrangement joins TRBV6-6 to TRBJ1-2, with 8 bases lining up with TRBD1. This CDR3 contains 14 residues. Unmatched junction bases numbered 3, after V lost 0 bases and J lost 6 bases. Per germline, CDR1 MNHNY and CDR2 SVGAGI (reference sequence). CDR3 sequence: CASSYSIQGDGYTF. CDR3 DNA sequence: TGTGCCAGCAGTTACTCGATACAGGGGGATGGCTACACCTTC.

V is TRBV30 and J is TRBJ2-6; D might be TRBD2 (6 bases). The germline V gene encodes CDR1 GTSNPN and CDR2 SVGIG (reference sequence). V lost 0 bases to trimming and J lost 4 bases, with 13 bases between them. This CDR3 has 16 residues. In DNA, the CDR3 is TGTGCCTGGAGTGTGGGGAGGACATCCGGGGCCAACGTCCTGACTTTC. Protein sequence: CAWSVGRTSGANVLTF.

The chain uses TRBV7-3 and TRBJ2-2, with D uncertain. In germline, CDR1 is SGHTA, CDR2 FQGTGA. Trimming removed 0 bases from V and 0 bases from J, with 8 bases in between. This CDR3 comprises 16 residues. This CDR3 reads CASSLTVTPNTGELFF. The CDR3 nucleotides read TGTGCCAGCAGCTTAACTGTGACTCCGAACACCGGGGAGCTGTTTTTT.

This clone was counted a single time. The chain joins TRBV28 to TRBJ1-2, with TRBD1 matching 7 bases. Germline trimming cut 5 bases from V and 4 bases from J; bases unmatched to any gene: 10. CDR3 size: 15 residues. The V gene's germline CDR1 is MDHEN and CDR2 SYDVKM. CDR3 protein: CASSAPGQGVYGYTF. The CDR3 DNA reads as TGTGCCAGCAGTGCCCCAGGGCAGGGGGTCTATGGCTACACCTTC.

The chain combines TRBV7-9 with TRBJ2-3; D is perhaps TRBD1 (6 bases). Germline V lookup: CDR1 SEHNR, CDR2 FQNEAQ (reference sequence). The CDR3 is made up of 14 amino acids. The germline V and J ends were trimmed by 5 bases and 0 bases, with 9 bases remaining between them. This chain's CDR3 is CASSLTGSTDTQYF. CDR3 nucleotides: TGTGCCAGCAGCCTAACAGGGAGCACAGATACGCAGTATTTT.

The chain carries TRBV28 and TRBJ2-3, with D tentatively TRBD2 (5 bases). Germline V lookup: CDR1 MDHEN, CDR2 SYDVKM. V lost 6 bases and J lost 2, with 15 bases in between. The CDR3 totals 15 residues. CDR3 region: CASRGYGEFTDTQYF. CDR3 DNA: TGTGCCAGCAGGGGGTACGGGGAATTCACAGATACGCAGTATTTT.

This rearrangement joins TRBV20-1 to TRBJ1-2; D gene uncertain. Trimming removed 5 bases from V and 5 bases from J, with 6 bases in between. Per the germline V gene, CDR1 is DFQATT and CDR2 is SNEGSKA (reference sequence). The CDR3 is 10 residues long. The CDR3 spells CSASHYGYTF. CDR3 nucleotides: TGCAGTGCTTCCCATTATGGCTACACCTTC.

The rearrangement joins TRBV6-1 to TRBJ2-7; the D gene is possibly TRBD1 (6 bases). From germline, CDR1 is MNHNS and CDR2 SASEGT. The V end lost 6 bases, the J end lost 3 bases, and 9 bases lay between the germline ends. This CDR3 has 12 residues. The CDR3: CASRGQFYEQYF. DNA for the CDR3: TGTGCCAGCAGGGGACAATTCTACGAGCAGTACTTC.

V is TRBV10-2 and J is TRBJ2-7; D remains ambiguous. V lost 6 bases, J lost 3 bases, and 6 bases lay in between. The germline CDR1 and CDR2 sequences are WSHSY and SAAADI. The CDR3 spans 11 residues. CDR3 residues: CASRFYYEQYF. For the CDR3, the DNA is TGCGCCAGCAGATTTTACTACGAGCAGTACTTC.

The V call is TRBV7-3, the J call TRBJ1-2; 7 bases are a match to TRBD1. This CDR3 contains 13 residues. J gave up 8 bases and V 1 base, and 4 bases lay outside the gene matches. The germline V gene encodes CDR1 SGHTA and CDR2 FQGTGA. CDR3 nucleotides: TGTGCCAGCAGCTTAATGGGACAGAGCGGCTACACCTTC. Its translation is CASSLMGQSGYTF.

The chain links TRBV27 to TRBJ2-3, with TRBD1 identical over 7 bases. The CDR3 runs to 13 residues. Looked up from germline, CDR1 is MNHEY and CDR2 is SMNVEV (reference sequence). Trimming cost V 8 bases and J 4 bases; bases outside gene matches: 6. DNA for the CDR3: TGTGCCAGCGGGACAGTATCCCCAGATACGCAGTATTTT. Translating gives CASGTVSPDTQYF.

The rearrangement uses TRBV4-3 and TRBJ2-3; TRBD2 aligns across 7 bases. Germline loops: CDR1 LGHNA, CDR2 YSLEER. There are 17 residues in the CDR3. After removal of 3 bases from V and 2 bases from J, the junction contained 11 bases not matched to a gene. DNA of the CDR3: TGCGCCAGCAGCCAGGGGGGAGGGGAGTGGAACACAGATACGCAGTATTTT. This sequence encodes CASSQGGGEWNTDTQYF.

This clone was counted between two and nine times. V gene TRBV11-3 combines with J gene TRBJ1-1; D unclear. CDR3 length equals 12 residues. Trimming stripped 5 bases from V and 5 bases from J, with 9 bases between. Germline V CDR1 and CDR2: SGHNT, YENEEA. The CDR3: CASSGRDTEAFF. For the CDR3, the DNA is TGTGCCAGCAGCGGACGGGATACTGAAGCTTTCTTT.

The chain couples TRBV7-2 to TRBJ1-4; D remains unclear. The CDR3 loop spans 15 amino acids. Germline CDR1 reads SGHTA; CDR2 reads FQGNSA. V was clipped by 4 bases and J by 0 bases, with 9 bases between them. The DNA for the CDR3 is TGTGCCAGCAGCTCTTCCCGTGCAACTAATGAAAAACTGTTTTTT. Translation gives CASSSSRATNEKLFF.

This rearrangement joins TRBV28 to TRBJ1-2; TRBD1 aligns across 8 bases. J gave up 4 bases and V 3 bases, and 7 bases lay outside the gene matches. Germline CDR1 MDHEN, CDR2 SYDVKM. This CDR3 contains 15 residues. The CDR3 DNA follows: TGTGCCAGCAGTTTTACAGGGGGGCCTCGCTATGGCTACACCTTC. Its translation is CASSFTGGPRYGYTF.